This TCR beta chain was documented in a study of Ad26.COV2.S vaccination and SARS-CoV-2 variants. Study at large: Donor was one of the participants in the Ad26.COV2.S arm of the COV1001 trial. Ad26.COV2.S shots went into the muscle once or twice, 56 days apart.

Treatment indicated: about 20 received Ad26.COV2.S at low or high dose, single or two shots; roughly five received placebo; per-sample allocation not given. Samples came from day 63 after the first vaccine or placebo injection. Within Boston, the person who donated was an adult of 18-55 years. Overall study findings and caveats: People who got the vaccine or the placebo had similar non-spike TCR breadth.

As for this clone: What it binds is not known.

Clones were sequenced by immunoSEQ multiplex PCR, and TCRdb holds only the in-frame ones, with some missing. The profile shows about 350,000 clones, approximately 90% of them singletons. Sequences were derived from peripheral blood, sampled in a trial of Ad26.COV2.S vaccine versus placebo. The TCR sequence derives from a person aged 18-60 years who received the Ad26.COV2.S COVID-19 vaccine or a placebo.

CDR3 DNA sequence: TGTGCCAGCAGCCCTTTGGGGCAGAGCAAAAACATTCAGTACTTC. This codes for CASSPLGQSKNIQYF. The V gene is TRBV7-9, the J gene TRBJ2-4, with a possible D match to TRBD1 (5 bases). V lost 5 bases to trimming and J lost 3 bases, with 14 bases between them. CDR1 and CDR2 (germline): SEHNR, FQNEAQ (reference sequence). The CDR3 extends over 15 amino acids.